Presented here are 16 T cell receptor beta chains from one specimen sequenced in a study of graft-versus-host responses after intestinal transplantation. Assay: immunoSEQ multiplex PCR; the TCRdb copy retains only in-frame clones and omits some. This sample has over 20,000 clones, with approximately 92% found just once. The material sequenced was PBMCs, taken roughly 260 days after intestinal transplant. These receptors were taken from a human patient who received an intestinal transplant, so some T cells may come from the graft donor.

CDR3 sequence: CASRQGAPEKLFF. CDR3 nucleotide sequence: TGTGCCAGCAGGCAGGGGGCGCCGGAAAAACTGTTTTTT. V is TRBV28 and J is TRBJ1-4; 8 bases are a match to TRBD1. Trimming at V came to 6 bases and at J to 8 bases, leaving 5 bases not matched to a gene. Germline CDR1 MDHEN, CDR2 SYDVKM. This CDR3 has 13 residues.

This chain connects TRBV28 to TRBJ2-7, with 7 bases that match TRBD1. Germline assignment: CDR1 MDHEN and CDR2 SYDVKM. CDR3 length: 12 residues. V dropped 6 bases and J dropped 2; count of bases not matched to a gene: 1. The CDR3 bases are TGTGCCAGCAGAACAGGGGCCTACGAGCAGTACTTC. Translation gives CASRTGAYEQYF. Full variable domain (rest looked up from reference TRBV28 and TRBJ2-7): DVKVTQSSRYLVKRTGEKVFLECVQDMDHENMFWYRQDPGLGLRLIYFSYDVKMKEKGDIPEGYSVSREKKERFSLILESASTNQTSMYLCASRTGAYEQYFGPGTRLTVT.

This clone was seen a few times. V is TRBV6-1 and J is TRBJ1-5, with no clear D. Germline lookup yields CDR1 MNHNS and CDR2 SASEGT. The CDR3 has 14 residues. The germline V and J ends were trimmed by 3 bases and 3 bases, with 9 bases remaining between them. CDR3 protein: CASSDRVINQPQHF. The DNA for the CDR3 is TGTGCCAGCAGTGACCGGGTCATCAATCAGCCCCAGCATTTT.

The CDR3 loop is CASSPVGDLSYEQYF. The CDR3, as DNA: TGCGCCAGCAGTCCGGTTGGGGATTTGTCCTACGAGCAGTACTTC. V is TRBV10-2 and J is TRBJ2-7; D ambiguous. The germline V gene encodes CDR1 WSHSY and CDR2 SAAADI. The CDR3 has 15 amino acids. V lost 5 bases, J lost 1 base, and 15 bases lay in between.

The chain employs TRBV25-1 and TRBJ1-1; 7 bases fit TRBD1. Germline values: CDR1 MGHDK, CDR2 SYGVNS. This CDR3 contains 16 residues. The J segment lost 0 bases and the V segment lost 1 base, leaving 5 bases of the junction unmatched. Here the CDR3 DNA reads TGTGCCAGCAGTGAATCGGTGGGACAGATGAACACTGAAGCTTTCTTT. Protein: CASSESVGQMNTEAFF.

V gene TRBV15 combines with J gene TRBJ2-3, with D tentatively TRBD1 (5 bases). From germline, CDR1 is LNHNV and CDR2 YYDKDF (reference sequence). The CDR3 has 13 amino acids. V was shortened by 6 bases and J by 3 bases, with 10 bases between the two germline ends. The chain's CDR3 is CATRSRQTDTQYF. The CDR3 DNA is TGTGCCACCAGAAGCCGACAGACAGATACGCAGTATTTT.

This clone showed up just once. This chain connects TRBV5-1 to TRBJ2-7; D is ambiguous. The CDR3 extends over 12 amino acids. Trimming cost V 6 bases and J 2 bases, with 9 bases left between them. The germline CDR1 and CDR2 sequences are SGHRS and YFSETQ. CDR3 region: CASTSVPYEQYF. For the CDR3, the DNA is TGCGCCAGCACAAGCGTACCCTACGAGCAGTACTTC. The whole variable domain, filled in from reference TRBV5-1 and TRBJ2-7, reads KAGVTQTPRYLIKTRGQQVTLSCSPISGHRSVSWYQQTPGQGLQFLFEYFSETQRNKGNFPGRFSGRQFSNSRSEMNVSTLELGDSALYLCASTSVPYEQYFGPGTRLTVT.

The chain has TRBV27 and TRBJ2-5, with D maybe TRBD2 (6 bases). With the DNA end fitting TRBJ2-7 better, the J assignment may be wrong. The CDR3 is made up of 16 amino acids. The germline V gene encodes CDR1 MNHEY and CDR2 SMNVEV (reference sequence). The CDR3 loop reads CASSLVIGRSSYEQYF. The CDR3 nucleotides are TGTGCCAGCAGTTTAGTCATCGGGAGAAGCTCCTACGAGCAGTACTTC.

This sequence joins TRBV7-9 and TRBJ2-1; 10 nucleotides align to TRBD2. CDR1 and CDR2 from the germline V gene are SEHNR and FQNEAQ (reference sequence). The J segment lost 12 bases and the V segment lost 2 bases, leaving 10 bases of the junction unmatched. The CDR3 has 15 residues. As DNA, the CDR3 is TGTGCCAGCAGCTTATCTAGCGGGAGTTCGATTGGGCAGTTCTTC. Amino acids: CASSLSSGSSIGQFF. The full variable domain, rest sourced from reference TRBV7-9 and TRBJ2-1, is DTGVSQNPRHKITKRGQNVTFRCDPISEHNRLYWYRQTLGQGPEFLTYFQNEAQLEKSRLLSDRFSAERPKGSFSTLEIQRTEQGDSAMYLCASSLSSGSSIGQFFGPGTRLTVL.

The chain has TRBV19 and TRBJ1-1; 8 nucleotides agree with TRBD1. Trimming at V came to 1 base and at J to 2 bases, leaving 6 bases not matched to a gene. There are 16 residues in the CDR3. The V gene's germline CDR1 is LNHDA and CDR2 SQIVND (reference sequence). In DNA form, the CDR3 reads TGTGCCAGTAGTATAGGGGGGACAGGATTTAACACTGAAGCTTTCTTT. It translates to CASSIGGTGFNTEAFF.

V gene TRBV11-2 combines with J gene TRBJ1-5; the D is unclear. Germline values: CDR1 SGHAT, CDR2 FQNNGV. The V end was cut by 1 base, the J end by 0 bases, with 4 bases between. CDR3 length equals 14 residues. The CDR3 bases are TGTGCCAGCAGCTTAGTCGCTAGCAATCAGCCCCAGCATTTT. Amino acid sequence: CASSLVASNQPQHF. The full variable domain, its missing parts supplied by reference TRBV11-2 and TRBJ1-5, is EAGVAQSPRYKIIEKRQSVAFWCNPISGHATLYWYQQILGQGPKLLIQFQNNGVVDDSQLPKDRFSAERLKGVDSTLKIQPAKLEDSAVYLCASSLVASNQPQHFGDGTRLSIL.

This clone was seen a few times. This chain connects TRBV6-9 to TRBJ2-7; D call uncertain. Trimming took 3 bases from V and 5 from J, leaving 11 bases between them. Per germline, CDR1 MNHGY and CDR2 SVAAGI. The CDR3 covers 13 residues. The CDR3 DNA reads as TGTGCCAGCAGTTACCAGGACCGGGACGAGCAGTACTTC. Its translation is CASSYQDRDEQYF.

V usage is TRBV7-6 and J usage is TRBJ1-3; D gene uncertain. This CDR3 is 14 amino acids long. Germline loops: CDR1 SGHVS, CDR2 FNYEAQ. Trimming removed 5 bases at V and 8 bases at J, with 16 bases between. The CDR3 region has the DNA TGTGCCAGCAGCCACGGAAGGACTAGTCACACCATATATTTT. Translated, it gives CASSHGRTSHTIYF.

The rearrangement links TRBV7-8 to TRBJ2-2, with D uncertain. Trimming took off 4 bases at V and 0 bases at J, with 12 bases between the two ends. The CDR3 extends over 16 amino acids. Looked up from germline, CDR1 is SGHVS and CDR2 is FQNEAQ. This CDR3 reads CASSSLLQANTGELFF. The CDR3 nucleotides read TGTGCCAGCAGCTCGCTCCTACAAGCGAACACCGGGGAGCTGTTTTTT. Based on the CDR3 plus reference TRBV7-8 and TRBJ2-2, the full variable domain is GAGVSQSPRYKVAKRGQDVALRCDPISGHVSLFWYQQALGQGPEFLTYFQNEAQLDKSGLPSDRFFAERPEGSVSTLKIQRTQQEDSAVYLCASSSLLQANTGELFFGEGSRLTVL.

The CDR3 DNA reads as TGTGCCAGCAGTAAAAGGGACACCGGAATAAATGGCTACACCTTC. Amino acids: CASSKRDTGINGYTF. The V and J genes are TRBV6-5 and TRBJ1-2, with a possible D match to TRBD1 (6 bases). CDR3 length: 15 residues. Germline-derived CDR1 and CDR2 are MNHEY and SVGAGI. The germline V and J ends were trimmed by 5 bases and 6 bases, with 19 bases remaining between them.

The genes are TRBV11-3 and TRBJ2-5; D is unresolved. There are 13 residues in the CDR3. The germline CDR1 and CDR2 sequences are SGHNT and YENEEA. Trimming took off 0 bases at V and 3 bases at J, with 5 bases between the two ends. CDR3 DNA: TGTGCCAGCAGCTTAGATCTGGAAGAGACCCAGTACTTC. It specifies CASSLDLEETQYF.